This T cell receptor (beta chain) was identified during a study of identical twins. MiXCR was run by TCRdb on the 5' RACE reads, yielding one entry per CDR3 protein. The table includes approximately 220,000 distinct CDR3 sequences, around 8.1% detected once. The V end lost 3 bases, the J end lost 10 bases, and 18 bases lay between the germline ends. Germline values: CDR1 SEHNR, CDR2 FQNEAQ (reference sequence). The CDR3 is 14 residues long. This clonotype occurred a few times. This sample was shared with a second study, whose subject was yellow fever vaccine responses in identical twins.

J is TRBJ1-2 and V is TRBV7-9; D is unresolved. Sequencing was performed on memory (CD45RO+) T cells sorted from blood. The sequence came from a woman between 18 and 29 years old in good health. The CDR3 region is CASSFGRSRLDYTF. CDR3 in DNA: TGTGCCAGCAGCTTCGGCCGGAGCAGGCTTGACTACACCTTC.